The sequence of this TCR beta chain was determined in a study of memory CD4+ T cells and cytomegalovirus serostatus. Study findings and constraints: Each of some 67 CMV-associated TCRbeta sequences occurred in one to five individuals.

The sort gate was single viable CD3+CD4+CD8-CD45RO+ cells for memory CD4+ T cells. Serum IgG to CMV pp150, pp28, p38 and p52 defined serostatus. In the source study's methods: Out-of-frame sequences were removed, leaving 2 million to 2.5 million distinct TCRbeta sequences. The assay was immunoSEQ multiplex PCR, and TCRdb's table has in-frame clones only and misses some. V, J and clone size are taken as reported in that table, and D and trimming were inferred from the DNA itself. This table has 75,000 to 95,000 clones, 65% to 85% appearing once. Unmatched junction bases numbered 8, after V lost 3 bases and J lost 9 bases. The CDR3 runs to 14 residues. Germline CDR1 is MDHEN and CDR2 is SYDVKM. As for this clone: Its antigen is not identified.

The rearrangement links TRBV28 to TRBJ2-5; 9 nucleotides match TRBD1. This sequence originates from an adult in good health and CMV-seronegative. Sequencing was done on a sample of memory CD4+ T cells from blood. The CDR3 DNA sequence: TGTGCCAGCAGTTTCCGGGACAGGGTTATGTCCCAGTACTTC. It translates to CASSFRDRVMSQYF.